This TCR beta chain was recorded in a study of T cell responses to AZD1222 COVID-19 vaccine. As for the study in general: Pooled in the analysis were second doses at about 4 or about 12 weeks.

Profiling relied on immunoSEQ multiplex PCR, and the TCRdb table lists in-frame clones only, not all of them. This table holds 53,000 or so clones, around 85% found once. CDR3 length: 13 residues. V lost 2 bases and J lost 7, with 8 bases in between. With regard to this clone: The same CDR3 can be traced to other DNA sequences in this sample.

Sequenced material: peripheral blood, taken on day 0 of AZD1222 vaccination. This clonotype was sampled from an adult in good health. The V gene is TRBV12-3 or TRBV12-4, the J gene TRBJ1-4; D unresolved. CDR3 loop: CASSLRVVEKLFF. The DNA for the CDR3 is TGTGCCAGCAGTTTAAGAGTGGTTGAAAAACTGTTTTTT.